The entry below describes one T cell receptor beta chain. The data stem from a study of blood T cell repertoires in COVID-19. Germline V gene lookup returns CDR1 SGDLS and CDR2 YYNGEE. The CDR3 is 11 amino acids. V lost 4 bases and J 7 bases, leaving 6 bases between the germline ends. The table came from immunoSEQ multiplex PCR; TCRdb's copy has only in-frame clones and leaves some out. The sample contains 150,000 to 200,000 clones, around 81% of which appear only once. This chain links TRBV9 with TRBJ2-4; D is uncertain. Input material: peripheral blood. This TCR derives from a woman between 40 and 55 years old with COVID-19, enrolled during active disease. CDR3: CASSPGNIQYF. CDR3 bases: TGTGCCAGCAGCCCCGGTAACATTCAGTACTTC.